Listed here is a single TCR beta chain. Only in-frame clones appear in the TCRdb table, and some are missing; sequencing was by immunoSEQ multiplex PCR. The table lists a few hundred thousand clones, around 66% of them singletons. This entry comes from a study of cytotoxic CD8 clonotypes in ibrutinib-treated CLL. V dropped 3 bases and J dropped 7 bases, with 9 bases sitting between them. From germline, CDR1 is SNHLY and CDR2 FYNNEI. The CDR3 loop spans 12 amino acids. This chain joins TRBV2 and TRBJ1-2; D gene ambiguous. The starting material was PBMCs, obtained after 36 months of ibrutinib treatment. The TCR was taken from a human donor with chronic lymphocytic leukemia. CDR3 nucleotide sequence: TGTGCCAGCAGTGAGGTGGGAGGTGGCTACACCTTC. Translation gives CASSEVGGGYTF.